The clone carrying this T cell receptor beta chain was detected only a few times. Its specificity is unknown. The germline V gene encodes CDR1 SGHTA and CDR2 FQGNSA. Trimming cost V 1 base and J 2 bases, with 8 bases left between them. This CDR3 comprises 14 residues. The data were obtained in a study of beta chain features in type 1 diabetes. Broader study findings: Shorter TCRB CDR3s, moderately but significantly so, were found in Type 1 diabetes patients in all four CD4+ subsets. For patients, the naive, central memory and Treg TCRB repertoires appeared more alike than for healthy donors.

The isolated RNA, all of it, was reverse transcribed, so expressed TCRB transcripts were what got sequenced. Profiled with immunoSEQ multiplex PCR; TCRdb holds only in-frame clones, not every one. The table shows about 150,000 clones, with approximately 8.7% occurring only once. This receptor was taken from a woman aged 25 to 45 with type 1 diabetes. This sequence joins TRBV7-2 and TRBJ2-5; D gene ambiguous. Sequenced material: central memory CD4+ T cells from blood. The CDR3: CASSLGVQQETQYF. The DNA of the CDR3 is TGTGCCAGCAGCTTAGGTGTTCAGCAAGAGACCCAGTACTTC.